The rows below give T cell receptor beta chains drawn from one sample of a study of metastatic and nonmetastatic thyroid tumors. TCRdb re-called clones via MiXCR from the PCR reads. The sample has 25,000 to 40,000 clones, approximately 7.4% seen once. Material: blood. The receptors were gathered from a female donor with papillary thyroid cancer or a benign thyroid nodule (not recorded which). Some clones in this sample may be carry-over from other donors' samples. The CDR3 runs from the conserved cysteine through the conserved F or W. Some rows have no size entry. The others give once, few or many, or a class for an expanded clone.

>14|TRBV7-2|many|TRBJ2-7
CASSRNPRSYEQYF
>12|TRBV20-1|many|TRBJ1-4
CSARQGGEKLFF
>14|TRBV28|many|TRBJ1-2
CASSSPDRARSYTF
>14|TRBV6-5|many|TRBJ2-1
CASSYSRTINEQFF
>13|TRBV3-1|many|TRBJ1-2
CASSPQTGYGYTF
>12|TRBV28|medium-sized|TRBJ1-5
CASSLPRGPQHF
>15|TRBV20-1|many|TRBJ1-6
CSARETGFHNSPLHF
>16|TRBV27|many|TRBJ1-2
CASSTAYTGSRHGYTF
>13|TRBV18|many|TRBJ1-5
CASSPNEYQPQHF
>17|TRBV7-8|many|TRBJ1-1
CASSLGRAGRGNTEAFF
>14|TRBV28|many|TRBJ2-1
CASRTPRTYNEQFF
>14|TRBV29-1|many|TRBJ2-2
CSVVRGAGTGELFF
>14|TRBV20-1|few|TRBJ1-6
CSARVGGYNSPLHF
>18|TRBV5-1|many|TRBJ2-7
CASSLLPLTGLDPYEQYF
>15|TRBV6-5|many|TRBJ2-1
CASSYTSGGTDEQFF
>14|TRBV2|many|TRBJ1-4
CASSPGFPNEKLFF
>17|TRBV25-1|NA|TRBJ2-3
CASSEPPVDSSTDTQYF
>14|TRBV18|few|TRBJ1-1
CASSPRGGHTKAFF
>16|TRBV6-1|many|TRBJ1-4
CASRPGTGALNEKLFF
>14|TRBV10-3|many|TRBJ2-2
CAIGGGANTGELFF
>14|TRBV5-1|many|TRBJ1-3
CASSLEGTGNTIYF
>14|TRBV7-2|many|TRBJ1-1
CASSSSTGGTEAFF
>9|TRBV20-1|many|TRBJ1-2
CSASPGYTF
>15|TRBV6-4|many|TRBJ2-1
CASSERQEPHNEQFF
>15|TRBV6-1|many|TRBJ1-5
CASSPGAKGVQPQHF
>15|TRBV27|many|TRBJ1-2
CASSLSQVANYGYTF
>16|TRBV5-5|many|TRBJ1-3
CASSLEAIDSGNTIYF
>15|TRBV7-2|NA|TRBJ1-6
CASSLMAARNSPLHF
>14|TRBV5-6|NA|TRBJ1-2
CASRLRTGAYGYTF
>11|TRBV18|many|TRBJ2-3
CASRGGDTQYF
>14|TRBV30|many|TRBJ2-7
CAWSRDSINYEQYF
>16|TRBV6-2/TRBV6-3|many|TRBJ2-1
CASSSLGQGVDNEQFF
>16|TRBV7-8|many|TRBJ2-2
CASSLWDLSATGELFF
>14|TRBV2|many|TRBJ2-2
CASSRTANTGELFF
>12|TRBV7-2|many|TRBJ2-7
CASSGLAGTQYF
>14|TRBV3-1|many|TRBJ1-2
CASSQGGGAGGYTF
>13|TRBV7-2|many|TRBJ1-6
CASNTVRNSPLHF
>11|TRBV10-2|many|TRBJ1-1
CASSEVYEAFF
>17|TRBV4-1|NA|TRBJ2-5
CASSQRGAAGLQETQYF
>13|TRBV14|many|TRBJ2-1
CASSQALLAKQFF
>16|TRBV5-4|few|TRBJ1-3
CASSYRQGASGNTIYF
>16|TRBV12-3/TRBV12-4|many|TRBJ1-6
CASSLALLAEGSPLHF
>15|TRBV7-9|NA|TRBJ1-1
CASTTIGQLNTEAFF
>14|TRBV7-2|many|TRBJ1-1
CASSHFSGGTEAFF
>17|TRBV5-6|few|TRBJ1-5
CASSLGVKGVGNQPQHF
>14|TRBV7-3|many|TRBJ2-3
CASSLSPSTDTQYF
>17|TRBV3-1|many|TRBJ2-1
CASSPFSGTPSYNEQFF
>17|TRBV19|many|TRBJ1-1
CASNPREAGGMNTEAFF
>17|TRBV2|many|TRBJ2-5
CASSESRQGRYQETQYF
>15|TRBV4-1|NA|TRBJ1-3
CASSQEDRARNTIYF
>15|TRBV11-2|many|TRBJ1-5
CASSLRGSSNQPQHF
>18|TRBV5-1|many|TRBJ2-1
CASSVRGPARLSYNEQFF
>17|TRBV7-2|many|TRBJ2-1
CASSFLYLAGGNNEQFF
>18|TRBV6-1|many|TRBJ2-3
CASSEKFFTTFGADTQYF
>15|TRBV5-1|many|TRBJ1-4
CASSFQGQFNEKLFF
>17|TRBV28|many|TRBJ1-1
CASSLWYGKLMNTEAFF
>13|TRBV19|many|TRBJ2-1
CATVGRNRNEQFF
>13|TRBV12-3/TRBV12-4|many|TRBJ1-1
CASTLSVGTEAFF
>15|TRBV20-1|many|TRBJ1-3
CSARPRRGEGNTIYF
>12|TRBV28|many|TRBJ2-7
CASSTGLYEQYF